Following are 8 T cell receptor beta chains from one sample sequenced in a study of blood T cell repertoires in COVID-19. Data came from immunoSEQ multiplex PCR; TCRdb stores just in-frame clones and leaves some out. The sample comprises about 270,000 clones, 75% to 85% of which are singletons, and 9.1% rests with the top ten. Material: PBMCs or T cells enriched from blood (not recorded which). All receptors come from a woman aged 50 to 60 with acute COVID-19.

For the CDR3, the DNA is TGTGCCAGCAGCACCGGGACAGGGAACACTGAAGCTTTCTTT. Translating it yields CASSTGTGNTEAFF. This sequence joins TRBV13 and TRBJ1-1; 8 positions match TRBD1. The CDR3 sequence is 14 residues long. CDR1 is PRHDT, CDR2 FYEKMQ, per germline (reference sequence). V dropped 5 bases and J dropped 1; count of bases not matched to a gene: 3.

This clone was detected only once. The V gene is TRBV19, the J gene TRBJ1-1; D remains ambiguous. The germline V gene encodes CDR1 LNHDA and CDR2 SQIVND (reference sequence). The CDR3 sequence is 13 residues long. V was trimmed by 5 bases and J by 1 base, leaving 8 bases between them. CDR3 DNA sequence: TGTGCCAGTAGTGAGGCTCAGAACACTGAAGCTTTCTTT. Protein product: CASSEAQNTEAFF.

The chain has TRBV6-1 and TRBJ2-3, with 10 bases matching TRBD1. V gave up 2 bases and J gave up 3 bases; unmatched junction bases: 5. The CDR3 length is 16 residues. The germline V gene encodes CDR1 MNHNS and CDR2 SASEGT. This chain's CDR3 is CASSEFVGQGTDTQYF. The DNA of the CDR3 is TGTGCCAGCAGTGAATTTGTGGGACAGGGGACAGATACGCAGTATTTT.

The chain uses TRBV6-2 or TRBV6-3 and TRBJ1-4; perhaps TRBD1 as D (5 bases). V shed 6 bases and J shed 5 bases, with 13 bases lying between them. The CDR3 is 14 amino acids. Germline V gene sequence: CDR1 MNHEY, CDR2 SVGEGT. The CDR3: CASSLQVGNEKLFF. CDR3 coding DNA: TGTGCCAGCAGCTTACAGGTCGGGAATGAAAAACTGTTTTTT.

The V call is TRBV21-1, the J call TRBJ1-1. TRBV21-1 is shown as a pseudogene. The CDR3 contains 14 residues. CDR3 region: CASRAGLGGPEAFF. The CDR3 nucleotides are TGTGCCAGCAGGGCCGGACTAGGTGGACCTGAAGCTTTCTTT.

The chain uses TRBV2 and TRBJ1-2; D is uncertain. Trimming cost V 6 bases and J 7 bases, with 12 bases left between them. Germline values: CDR1 SNHLY, CDR2 FYNNEI. The CDR3 has 12 amino acids. CDR3 loop: CASRITEGGYTF. CDR3 coding DNA: TGTGCCAGCAGGATTACCGAGGGTGGCTACACCTTC.

This clone was seen only a few times. The chain has TRBV6-5 and TRBJ2-7; possibly TRBD1 for D (5 bases). V was pared by 7 bases and J by 1 base, with 17 bases between. Germline CDR1 is MNHEY and CDR2 is SVGAGI. This CDR3 spans 15 amino acids. The CDR3 DNA is TGTGCCAGCAAGCAGGGTCAGCCACCTTCCTACGAGCAGTACTTC. Its protein is CASKQGQPPSYEQYF.

The chain joins TRBV6-5 to TRBJ2-3; TRBD2 matches 8 bases. With V trimmed by 7 bases and J by 7 bases, 13 bases remained unmatched. Germline V gene lookup returns CDR1 MNHEY and CDR2 SVGAGI. The CDR3 is 15 amino acids. CDR3 amino acids: CASTRAGTRGNTQYF. In DNA form, the CDR3 reads TGTGCCAGCACCCGGGCAGGGACTAGGGGCAATACGCAGTATTTT.